The subject of this entry is one T cell receptor (beta chain). The junction shows a germline mismatch at one end, possibly a read error. The record originates from a study of T cells in Graves' hyperthyroidism and ophthalmopathy. TCR beta CDR3 region amplification was performed from RNA transcripts. In the first-round RT-PCR of the TCR CDR3, the HTBI primer set was used. MiXCR was run by TCRdb on the multiplex PCR reads, yielding one entry per CDR3 protein. The sample lists nearly 750,000 distinct CDR3 sequences; 35% were seen once. This CDR3 spans 16 amino acids. CDR1 MNHNY and CDR2 SVGAGI come from the germline V gene (reference sequence).

Material for sequencing was blood. V is TRBV6-6 and J is TRBJ2-5; no reliable D call. This receptor was identified in a woman aged 40-49 years with Graves' hyperthyroidism. As DNA, the CDR3 is TGTGCCGGCAGTTACGCGTCGGGCTCCCGCTCGGAGACCCAGTACTTC. Residues: CAGSYASGSRSETQYF.